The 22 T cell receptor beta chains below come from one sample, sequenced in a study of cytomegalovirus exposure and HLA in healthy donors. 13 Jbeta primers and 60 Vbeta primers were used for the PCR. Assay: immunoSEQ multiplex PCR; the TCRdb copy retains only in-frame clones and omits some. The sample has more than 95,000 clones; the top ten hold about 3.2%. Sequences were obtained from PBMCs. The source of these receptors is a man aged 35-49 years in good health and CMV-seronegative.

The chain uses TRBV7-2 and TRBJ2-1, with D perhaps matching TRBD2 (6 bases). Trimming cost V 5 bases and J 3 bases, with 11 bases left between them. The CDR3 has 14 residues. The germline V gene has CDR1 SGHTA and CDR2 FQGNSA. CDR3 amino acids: CASSPDSGYNEQFF. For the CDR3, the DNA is TGTGCCAGCAGCCCGGATAGCGGCTACAATGAGCAGTTCTTC.

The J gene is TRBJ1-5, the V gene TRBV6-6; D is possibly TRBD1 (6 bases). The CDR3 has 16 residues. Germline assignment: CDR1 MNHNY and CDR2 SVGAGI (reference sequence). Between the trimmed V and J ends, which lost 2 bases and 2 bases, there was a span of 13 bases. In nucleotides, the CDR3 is TGTGCCAGCAGTTACAGGGCAGGGGAAGGCAATCAGCCCCAGCATTTT. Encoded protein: CASSYRAGEGNQPQHF.

The CDR3 sequence: CASSQDRGLETQYF. CDR3 sequence (DNA): TGTGCCAGCAGCCAAGACAGGGGGCTAGAGACCCAGTACTTC. The chain uses TRBV7-9 and TRBJ2-5, with 10 bases identical to TRBD1. With 5 bases clipped from V and 4 bases from J, the junction kept 4 bases outside the gene matches. CDR1 and CDR2 (germline): SEHNR, FQNEAQ (reference sequence). The CDR3 contains 14 residues.

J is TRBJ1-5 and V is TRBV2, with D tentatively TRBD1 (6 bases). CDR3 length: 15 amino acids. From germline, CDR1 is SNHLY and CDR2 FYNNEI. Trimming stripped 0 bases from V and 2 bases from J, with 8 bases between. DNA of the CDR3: TGTGCCAGCAGTGAAGCCAGGGGAGGCAATCAGCCCCAGCATTTT. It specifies CASSEARGGNQPQHF.

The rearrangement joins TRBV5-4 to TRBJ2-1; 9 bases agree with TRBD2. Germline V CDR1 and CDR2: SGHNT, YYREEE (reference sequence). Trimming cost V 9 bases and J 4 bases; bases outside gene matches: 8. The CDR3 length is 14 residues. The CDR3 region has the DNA TGTGCCATCAAGGCGGCGGGAGGGTACAATGAGCAGTTCTTC. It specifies CAIKAAGGYNEQFF.

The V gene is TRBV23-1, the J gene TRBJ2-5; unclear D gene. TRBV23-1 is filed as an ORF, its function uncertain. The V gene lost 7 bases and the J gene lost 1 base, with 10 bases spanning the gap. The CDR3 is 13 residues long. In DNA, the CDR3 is TGCGCCAGCAACCACCGGTCCCAAGAGACCCAGTACTTC. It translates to CASNHRSQETQYF.

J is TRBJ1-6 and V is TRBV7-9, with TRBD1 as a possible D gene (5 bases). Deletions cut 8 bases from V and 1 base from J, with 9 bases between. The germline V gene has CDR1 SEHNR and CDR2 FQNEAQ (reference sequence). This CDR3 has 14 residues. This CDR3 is CASGRDSYNSPLHF. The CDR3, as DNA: TGTGCCAGCGGCAGGGATTCCTATAATTCACCCCTCCACTTT.

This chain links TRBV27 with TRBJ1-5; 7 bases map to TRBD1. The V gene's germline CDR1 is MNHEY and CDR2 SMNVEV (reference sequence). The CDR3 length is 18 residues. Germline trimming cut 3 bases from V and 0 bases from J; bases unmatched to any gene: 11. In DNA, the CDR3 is TGTGCCAGCAGTTTCGTAGGGGACAGATTTTATAGCAATCAGCCCCAGCATTTT. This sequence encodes CASSFVGDRFYSNQPQHF.

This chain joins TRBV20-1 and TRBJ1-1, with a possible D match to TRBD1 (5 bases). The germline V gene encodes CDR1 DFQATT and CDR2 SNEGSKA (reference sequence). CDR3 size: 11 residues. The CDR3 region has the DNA TGCTTAGGGGCCCAAGGTAATGAAGCTTTCTTT. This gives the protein CLGAQGNEAFF.

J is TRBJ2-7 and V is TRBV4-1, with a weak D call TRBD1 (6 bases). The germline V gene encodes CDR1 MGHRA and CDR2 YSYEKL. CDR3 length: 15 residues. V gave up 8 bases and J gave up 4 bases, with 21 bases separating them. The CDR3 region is CASGPHPAGAYEQYF. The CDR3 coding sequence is TGCGCCAGCGGCCCTCATCCGGCAGGGGCTTACGAGCAGTACTTC.

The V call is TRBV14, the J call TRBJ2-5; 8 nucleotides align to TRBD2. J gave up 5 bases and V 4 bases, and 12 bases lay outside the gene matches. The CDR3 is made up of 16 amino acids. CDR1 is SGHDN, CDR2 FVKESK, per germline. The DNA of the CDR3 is TGTGCCAGCAGCCCTTTGCGGGGGGCGACGGGGGAGACCCAGTACTTC. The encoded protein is CASSPLRGATGETQYF.

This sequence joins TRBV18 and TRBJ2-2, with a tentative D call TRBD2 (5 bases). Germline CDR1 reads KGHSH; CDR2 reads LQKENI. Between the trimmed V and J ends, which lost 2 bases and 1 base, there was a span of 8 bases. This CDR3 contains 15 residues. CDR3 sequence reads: CASSPGRENTGELFF. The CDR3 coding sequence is TGTGCCAGCTCACCAGGACGGGAGAACACCGGGGAGCTGTTTTTT. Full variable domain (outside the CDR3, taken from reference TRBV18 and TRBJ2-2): NAGVMQNPRHLVRRRGQEARLRCSPMKGHSHVYWYRQLPEEGLKFMVYLQKENIIDESGMPKERFSAEFPKEGPSILRIQQVVRGDSAAYFCASSPGRENTGELFFGEGSRLTVL.

In DNA form, the CDR3 reads TGTGCCAGCACCCCCGACACCGGGGAGCTGTTTTTT. Amino acid sequence: CASTPDTGELFF. This chain joins TRBV7-2 and TRBJ2-2; D is ambiguous. Per germline, CDR1 SGHTA and CDR2 FQGNSA. Trimming stripped 7 bases from V and 3 bases from J, with 6 bases between. The CDR3 is made up of 12 amino acids.

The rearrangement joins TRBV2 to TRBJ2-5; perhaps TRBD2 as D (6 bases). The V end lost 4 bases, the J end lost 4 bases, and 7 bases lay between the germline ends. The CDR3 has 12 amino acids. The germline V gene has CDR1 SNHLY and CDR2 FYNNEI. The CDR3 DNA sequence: TGTGCCAGCAGTGGGGGGGTAGAGACCCAGTACTTC. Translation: CASSGGVETQYF.

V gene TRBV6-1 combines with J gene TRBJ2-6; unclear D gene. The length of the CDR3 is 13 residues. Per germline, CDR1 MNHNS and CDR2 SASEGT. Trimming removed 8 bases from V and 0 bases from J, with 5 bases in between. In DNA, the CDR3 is TGTGCCAGCTTTCTCTCTGGGGCCAACGTCCTGACTTTC. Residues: CASFLSGANVLTF.

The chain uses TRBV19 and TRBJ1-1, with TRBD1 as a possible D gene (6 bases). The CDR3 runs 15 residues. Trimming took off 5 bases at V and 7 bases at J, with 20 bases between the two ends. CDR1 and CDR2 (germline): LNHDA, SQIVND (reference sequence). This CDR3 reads CASSPQQGVASEAFF. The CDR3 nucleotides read TGTGCCAGTAGTCCCCAACAGGGTGTGGCTAGTGAAGCTTTCTTT.

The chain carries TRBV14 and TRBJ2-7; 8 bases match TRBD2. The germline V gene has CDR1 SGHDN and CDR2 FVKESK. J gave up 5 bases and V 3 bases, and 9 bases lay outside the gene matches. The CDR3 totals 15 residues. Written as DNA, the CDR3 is TGTGCCAGCAGCCACAGGGCTAGCGGGTACGACGAGCAGTACTTC. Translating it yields CASSHRASGYDEQYF.

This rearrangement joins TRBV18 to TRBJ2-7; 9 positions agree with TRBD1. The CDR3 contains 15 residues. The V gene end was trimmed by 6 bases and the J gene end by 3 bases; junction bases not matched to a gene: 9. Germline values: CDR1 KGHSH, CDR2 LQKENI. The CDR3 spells CASSKDRGSIYEQYF. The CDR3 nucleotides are TGTGCCAGCTCCAAGGACAGGGGAAGTATCTACGAGCAGTACTTC.

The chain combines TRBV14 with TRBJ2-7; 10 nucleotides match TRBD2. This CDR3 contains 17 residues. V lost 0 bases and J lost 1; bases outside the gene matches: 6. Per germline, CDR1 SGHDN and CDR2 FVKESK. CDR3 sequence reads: CASSQDWSAGGSYEQYF. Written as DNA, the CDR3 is TGTGCCAGCAGCCAAGATTGGTCAGCGGGGGGGTCCTACGAGCAGTACTTC.

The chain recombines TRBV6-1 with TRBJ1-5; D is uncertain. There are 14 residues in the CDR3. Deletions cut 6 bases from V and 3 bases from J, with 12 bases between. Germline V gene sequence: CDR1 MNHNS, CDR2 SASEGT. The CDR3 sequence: CASRGDQFNQPQHF. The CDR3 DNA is TGTGCCAGCAGGGGAGACCAATTCAATCAGCCCCAGCATTTT.

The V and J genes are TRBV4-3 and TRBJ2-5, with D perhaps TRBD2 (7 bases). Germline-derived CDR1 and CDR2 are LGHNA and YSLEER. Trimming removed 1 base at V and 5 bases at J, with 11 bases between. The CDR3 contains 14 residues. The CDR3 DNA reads TGCGCCAGCAGCCAAGGGAGGGGGGGGGAGACCCAGTACTTC. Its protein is CASSQGRGGETQYF.

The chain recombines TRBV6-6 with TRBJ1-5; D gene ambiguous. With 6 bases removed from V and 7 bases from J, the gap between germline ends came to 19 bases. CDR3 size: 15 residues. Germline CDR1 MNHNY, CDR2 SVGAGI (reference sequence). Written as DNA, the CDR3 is TGTGCCAGCAGCGCCCCCCGATCCGGGAAACAGCCCCAGCATTTT. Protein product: CASSAPRSGKQPQHF.